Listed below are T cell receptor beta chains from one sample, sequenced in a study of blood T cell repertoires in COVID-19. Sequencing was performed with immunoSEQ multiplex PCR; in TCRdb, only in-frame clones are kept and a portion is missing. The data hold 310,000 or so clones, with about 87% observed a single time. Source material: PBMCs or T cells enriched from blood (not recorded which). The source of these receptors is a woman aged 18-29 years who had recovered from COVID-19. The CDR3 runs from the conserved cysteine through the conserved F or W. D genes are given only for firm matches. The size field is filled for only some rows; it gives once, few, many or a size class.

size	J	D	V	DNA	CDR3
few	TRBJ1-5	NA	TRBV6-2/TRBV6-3	TGTGCCAGCAGTTACACAAATATAATGGGCCACCGGCAGCCCCAGCATTTT	CASSYTNIMGHRQPQHF
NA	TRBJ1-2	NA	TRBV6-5	TGTGCCAGCAGCCCCGCACTGCTCTATGGCTACACCTTC	CASSPALLYGYTF
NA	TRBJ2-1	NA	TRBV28	TGTGCCAGCAGTGGCAGAGGTATTCAAGGTCTCGAGCAGTTCTTC	CASSGRGIQGLEQFF
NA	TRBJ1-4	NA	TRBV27	TGTGCCAGCAGTTTATCTCCGGGGACTAATGAAAAACTGTTTTTT	CASSLSPGTNEKLFF
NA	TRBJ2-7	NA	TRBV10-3	TGTGCCATCAGTGAGTCGATACAGACCTACGAGCAGTACTTC	CAISESIQTYEQYF
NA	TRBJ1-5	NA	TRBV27	TGTGCCAGCAGTCGTTTTTCGGACCTGGGGGCTTTAGATCAGCCCCAGCATTTT	CASSRFSDLGALDQPQHF
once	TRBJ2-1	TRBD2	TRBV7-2	TGTGCCAGCAGCTTAGTCGCTGGACTAGCGAGAACCTACAATGAGCAGTTCTTC	CASSLVAGLARTYNEQFF
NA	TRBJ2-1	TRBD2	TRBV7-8	TGTGCCAGCAGCTTAGCGGGACTACGCGAGCAGTTCTTC	CASSLAGLREQFF
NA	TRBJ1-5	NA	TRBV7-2	TGTGCCAGCAGCCCCGCCCCCGGGGTCGGCCCCCAGCATTTT	CASSPAPGVGPQHF
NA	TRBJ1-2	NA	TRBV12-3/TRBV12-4	TGTGCCAGCAGTTCCGGGGGGCTCGGCGGCTACACCTTC	CASSSGGLGGYTF
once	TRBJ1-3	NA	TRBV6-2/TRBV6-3	TGTGCCAGCAGTTCGTCTCCGTTCGGAAACACCATATATTTT	CASSSSPFGNTIYF
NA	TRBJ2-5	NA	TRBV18	TGTGCCAGCTCACCACTGTCCCGGGGGAGATTGGAGACCCAGTACTTC	CASSPLSRGRLETQYF
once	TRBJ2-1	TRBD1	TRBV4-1	TGCGCCAGCAGCCAACCGGACAGGGGACCCCTCGATGAGCAGTTCTTC	CASSQPDRGPLDEQFF
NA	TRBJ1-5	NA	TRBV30	TGTGCCTGGGCCAGGGTAGAGAATCAGCCCCAGCATTTT	CAWARVENQPQHF
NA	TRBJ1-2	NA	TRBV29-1	TGCAGCGTTGAAGGGACAGACTATGGCTACACCTTC	CSVEGTDYGYTF
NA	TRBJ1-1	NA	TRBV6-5	TGTGCCAGCAGTTACGCGGGGGGGACTGAAGCTTTCTTT	CASSYAGGTEAFF
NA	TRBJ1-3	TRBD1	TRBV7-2	TGTGCCAGCAGCTTAGGAACAGGGGGGGACACCATATATTTT	CASSLGTGGDTIYF
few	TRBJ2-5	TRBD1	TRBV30	TGTGCCTGGAGTCATGGACAGGGGGAGAAAGAGACCCAGTACTTC	CAWSHGQGEKETQYF
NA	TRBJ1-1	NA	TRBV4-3	TGCGCCAGCAGCCAAGACGGGTGGAACACTGAAGCTTTCTTT	CASSQDGWNTEAFF
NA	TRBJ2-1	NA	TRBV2	TGTGCCAGCAGCCTCCTCGGGGGTGGGAATTCGAATGAGCAGTTCTTC	CASSLLGGGNSNEQFF
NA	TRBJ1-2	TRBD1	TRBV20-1	TGCAGTGCTACGACAGGGCCGGGCTACACCTTC	CSATTGPGYTF
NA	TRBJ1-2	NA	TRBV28	TGTGCCAGCAGTTTACAGGGGATGGCTGGCTACACCTTC	CASSLQGMAGYTF
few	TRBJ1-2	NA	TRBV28	TGTGCCAGCAGTTTAGAACAGGGAGGGATCTATGGCTACACCTTC	CASSLEQGGIYGYTF
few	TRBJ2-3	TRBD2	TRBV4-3	TGCGCCAGCAGCTTCGGACTAGCGGGCACAGATACGCAGTATTTT	CASSFGLAGTDTQYF
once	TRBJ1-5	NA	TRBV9	TGTGCCAGCAGCGTAGACGCGGGCTATAGCAATCAGCCCCAGCATTTT	CASSVDAGYSNQPQHF
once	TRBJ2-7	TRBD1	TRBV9	TGTGCCAGCAGCCCCAGGACAGGGATCTACGAGCAGTACTTC	CASSPRTGIYEQYF
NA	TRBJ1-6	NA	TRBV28	TGTGCCAGCAGTTTATTTGGAGGGTCGGGTTCACCCCTCCACTTT	CASSLFGGSGSPLHF
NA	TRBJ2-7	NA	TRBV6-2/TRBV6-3	TGTGCCAGCAGTCGGCAGGCCTACGAGCAGTACTTC	CASSRQAYEQYF